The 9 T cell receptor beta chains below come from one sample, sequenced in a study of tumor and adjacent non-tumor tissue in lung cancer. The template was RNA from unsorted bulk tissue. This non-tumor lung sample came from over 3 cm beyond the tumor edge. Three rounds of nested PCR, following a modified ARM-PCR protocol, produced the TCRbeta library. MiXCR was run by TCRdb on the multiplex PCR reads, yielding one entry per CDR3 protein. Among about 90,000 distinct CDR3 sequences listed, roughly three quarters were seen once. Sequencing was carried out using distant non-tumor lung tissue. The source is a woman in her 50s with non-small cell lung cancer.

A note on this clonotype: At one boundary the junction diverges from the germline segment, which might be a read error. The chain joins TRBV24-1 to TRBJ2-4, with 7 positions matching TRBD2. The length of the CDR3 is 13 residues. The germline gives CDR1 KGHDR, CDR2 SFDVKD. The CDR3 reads CATKSGNENIQYF. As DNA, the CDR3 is TGTGCCACCAAGAGCGGGAACGAAAATATTCAGTACTTC.

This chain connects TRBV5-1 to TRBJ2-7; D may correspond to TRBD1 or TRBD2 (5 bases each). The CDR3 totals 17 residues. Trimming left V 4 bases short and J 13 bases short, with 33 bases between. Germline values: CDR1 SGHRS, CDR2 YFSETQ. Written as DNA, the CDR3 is TGCGCCAGCAGCCCGGTTGGACTGGGGGTTCGGCACTACGGGCACTACTTC. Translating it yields CASSPVGLGVRHYGHYF.

The CDR3 region is CASRAPSRKGELFF. As DNA, the CDR3 is TGTGCCAGCAGGGCCCCATCCCGCAAAGGGGAGCTGTTTTTT. The chain carries TRBV6-2 or TRBV6-3 and TRBJ2-2; no clear D gene. This CDR3 is built from 14 residues. The germline CDR1 and CDR2 sequences are MNHEY and SVGEGT. V was trimmed by 6 bases and J by 8 bases, leaving 16 bases between them.

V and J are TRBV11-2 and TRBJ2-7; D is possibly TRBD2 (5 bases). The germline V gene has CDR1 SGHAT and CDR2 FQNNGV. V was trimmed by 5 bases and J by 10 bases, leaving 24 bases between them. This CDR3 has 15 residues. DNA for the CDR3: TGTGCCAGCAGCCCCTGGAGAGGAGGAGGTCGCGAACAGTACGTC. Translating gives CASSPWRGGGREQYV.

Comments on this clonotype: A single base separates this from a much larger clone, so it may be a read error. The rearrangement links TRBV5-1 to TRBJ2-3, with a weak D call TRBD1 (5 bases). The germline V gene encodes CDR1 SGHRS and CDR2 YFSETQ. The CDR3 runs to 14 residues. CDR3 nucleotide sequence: TGCGCCAGCACCTTGAGCAGGGTGAAAGATACGCAGTATTTT. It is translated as CASTLSRVKDTQYF. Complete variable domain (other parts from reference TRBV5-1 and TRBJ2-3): KAGVTQTPRYLIKTRGQQVTLSCSPISGHRSVSWYQQTPGQGLQFLFEYFSETQRNKGNFPGRFSGRQFSNSRSEMNVSTLELGDSALYLCASTLSRVKDTQYFGPGTRLTVL.

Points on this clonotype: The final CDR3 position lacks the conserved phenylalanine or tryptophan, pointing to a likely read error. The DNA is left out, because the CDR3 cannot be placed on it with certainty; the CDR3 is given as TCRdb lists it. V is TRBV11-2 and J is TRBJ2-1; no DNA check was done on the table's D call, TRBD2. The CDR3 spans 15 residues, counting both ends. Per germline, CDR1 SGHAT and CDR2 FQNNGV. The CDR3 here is CASSLDYGGRHEQLL.

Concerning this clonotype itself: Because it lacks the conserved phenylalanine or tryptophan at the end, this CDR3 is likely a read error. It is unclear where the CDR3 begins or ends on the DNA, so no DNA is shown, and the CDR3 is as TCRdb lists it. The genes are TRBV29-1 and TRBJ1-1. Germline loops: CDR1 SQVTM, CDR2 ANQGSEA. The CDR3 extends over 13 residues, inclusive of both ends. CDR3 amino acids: CSLAHGDYTEVFV.

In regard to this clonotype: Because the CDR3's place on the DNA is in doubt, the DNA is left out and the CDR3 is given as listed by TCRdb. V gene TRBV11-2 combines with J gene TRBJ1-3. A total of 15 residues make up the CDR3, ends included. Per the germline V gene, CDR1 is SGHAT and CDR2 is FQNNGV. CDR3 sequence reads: CACSAGMNSGITIYF.

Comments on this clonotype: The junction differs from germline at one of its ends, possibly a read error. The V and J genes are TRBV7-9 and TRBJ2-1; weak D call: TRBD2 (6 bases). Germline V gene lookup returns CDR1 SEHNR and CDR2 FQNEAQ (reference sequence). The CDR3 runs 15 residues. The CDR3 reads CVSSPTSGRYNEQFF. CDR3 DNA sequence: TGTGTCAGCAGCCCTACTAGTGGGAGGTACAATGAGCAGTTCTTC.